Shown below are 16 T cell receptor beta chains from a single sample sequenced in a study of shared clonotypes between healthy human individuals. CD45RO negativity and positive selection for CCR7 defined naive CD8 cells, a population that excluded terminally differentiated effector memory CD45RA+ cells. Using immunoSEQ multiplex PCR, the repertoire was profiled, and TCRdb retains in-frame clones only, with some absent. The table lists about 2.1 million clones, just under 95% of them singletons. The source material was naive CD8+ T cells from PBMCs. These receptors originate from a man younger than 35 in good health. Some clones in this sample may be carry-over from other donors' samples.

Remarks on this clone: This sample also contains other DNA sequences that code for the same CDR3. V usage is TRBV9 and J usage is TRBJ2-7, with a possible D match to TRBD1 (5 bases). Germline V CDR1 and CDR2: SGDLS, YYNGEE. The CDR3 totals 14 residues. Trimming pared 0 bases from V and 2 bases from J, leaving 9 bases between. This CDR3 is CASSVDQGAYEQYF. The CDR3 nucleotides read TGTGCCAGCAGCGTAGATCAAGGGGCCTACGAGCAGTACTTC.

DNA for the CDR3: TGCAGCGTCTGGACAGGGGGCAGGACTGAAGCTTTCTTT. Its protein is CSVWTGGRTEAFF. J is TRBJ1-1 and V is TRBV29-1; 11 nucleotides align to TRBD1. Germline CDR1 SQVTM, CDR2 ANQGSEA. The CDR3 consists of 13 residues. V was clipped by 6 bases and J by 5 bases; unmatched bases: 5.

This clone was counted between two and nine times. The chain couples TRBV6-6 to TRBJ1-1, with D possibly TRBD1 on 5 matching bases. V dropped 0 bases and J dropped 4 bases, with 12 bases sitting between them. Germline V gene data show CDR1 as MNHNY and CDR2 as SVGAGI (reference sequence). The CDR3 is made up of 15 amino acids. Here the CDR3 reads CASSYSFRAGTEAFF. The CDR3 DNA reads as TGTGCCAGCAGTTACTCGTTCAGGGCAGGCACTGAAGCTTTCTTT.

V and J are TRBV11-2 and TRBJ2-5; D ambiguous. V gave up 0 bases and J gave up 5 bases, with 10 bases separating them. This CDR3 region has 14 residues. Germline CDR1 and CDR2: SGHAT and FQNNGV. The CDR3 spells CASSLDAPAETQYF. The CDR3 DNA sequence: TGTGCCAGCAGCTTAGACGCCCCCGCGGAGACCCAGTACTTC.

The chain recombines TRBV4-1 with TRBJ1-2; TRBD1 might be the D (6 bases). The CDR3 sequence is 15 residues long. CDR1 and CDR2 from the germline V gene are MGHRA and YSYEKL. Trimming left V 1 base short and J 2 bases short, with 11 bases between. The CDR3 DNA reads TGCGCCAGCAGCCAAGTGGCTGACAGGAACTATGGCTACACCTTC. This sequence encodes CASSQVADRNYGYTF.

This chain uses TRBV5-1 with TRBJ2-7; 14 positions match TRBD2. The CDR3 loop spans 16 amino acids. J gave up 6 bases and V 0 bases, and 5 bases lay outside the gene matches. Germline values: CDR1 SGHRS, CDR2 YFSETQ. DNA of the CDR3: TGCGCCAGCAGCTTGGAGGGGACTAGCGGGAGCCCCGAGCAGTACTTC. It specifies CASSLEGTSGSPEQYF.

The chain is built from TRBV5-6 and TRBJ2-7; D ambiguous. The V gene's germline CDR1 is SGHDT and CDR2 YYEEEE. The V gene lost 0 bases and the J gene lost 1 base, with 8 bases spanning the gap. The CDR3 runs to 14 residues. In nucleotides, the CDR3 is TGTGCCAGCAGCTTGGGGACGGTTTCCTACGAGCAGTACTTC. Its protein product is CASSLGTVSYEQYF.

This chain uses TRBV10-3 with TRBJ1-1, with D tentatively TRBD1 (6 bases). Trimming removed 4 bases at V and 0 bases at J, with 12 bases between. This CDR3 comprises 15 residues. Germline V lookup: CDR1 ENHRY, CDR2 SYGVKD. The CDR3, as DNA: TGTGCCATCAGTGGACTACAGGGTATGAACACTGAAGCTTTCTTT. Its translation: CAISGLQGMNTEAFF.

This clone came up a few times. J is TRBJ1-3 and V is TRBV9; D is unresolved. Germline CDR1 reads SGDLS; CDR2 reads YYNGEE. Trimming removed 0 bases at V and 2 bases at J, with 9 bases between. The CDR3 length is 15 residues. CDR3 loop: CASSVEKGTGNTIYF. CDR3 nucleotides: TGTGCCAGCAGCGTAGAGAAGGGTACTGGAAACACCATATATTTT.

The CDR3 here is CASSLSVPAYEQYF. In DNA form, the CDR3 reads TGTGCCAGCAGTTTATCTGTGCCGGCCTACGAGCAGTACTTC. J is TRBJ2-7 and V is TRBV28; D is ambiguous. Germline CDR1 is MDHEN and CDR2 is SYDVKM. V lost 1 base, J lost 2 bases, and 9 bases lay in between. The CDR3 is made up of 14 amino acids.

V gene TRBV30 combines with J gene TRBJ2-5; the D is unclear. The CDR3 loop spans 13 amino acids. The V end lost 3 bases, the J end lost 0 bases, and 8 bases lay between the germline ends. In germline, CDR1 is GTSNPN, CDR2 SVGIG (reference sequence). In nucleotides, the CDR3 is TGTGCCTGGAGGGTAGGGTACCAAGAGACCCAGTACTTC. This encodes CAWRVGYQETQYF.

This chain uses TRBV7-9 with TRBJ2-5, with D possibly TRBD2 on 7 matching bases. V dropped 5 bases and J dropped 4 bases, with 14 bases sitting between them. This CDR3 contains 14 residues. The germline CDR1 and CDR2 sequences are SEHNR and FQNEAQ (reference sequence). This CDR3 reads CASSPGEGGETQYF. In DNA form, the CDR3 reads TGTGCCAGCAGCCCCGGGGAGGGGGGAGAGACCCAGTACTTC.

V and J are TRBV5-1 and TRBJ2-7, with 10 bases aligning to TRBD1. V was pared by 4 bases and J by 4 bases, with 11 bases of the junction left unmatched. The CDR3 covers 16 residues. Germline-derived CDR1 and CDR2 are SGHRS and YFSETQ. The CDR3 coding sequence is TGCGCCAGCAGCCCGGGACCGACAGGGGGCATTTACGAGCAGTACTTC. Its translation: CASSPGPTGGIYEQYF.

This chain links TRBV11-2 with TRBJ1-2; no clear D. The V gene's germline CDR1 is SGHAT and CDR2 FQNNGV. The germline V and J ends were trimmed by 1 base and 10 bases, with 10 bases remaining between them. The CDR3 extends over 12 amino acids. As DNA, the CDR3 is TGTGCCAGCAGCTTAGTTGGCCCGGCCTACACCTTC. Encoded protein: CASSLVGPAYTF.

In DNA form, the CDR3 reads TGTGCCAGCACCCCGCGGGGGGAGAACTCCTACGAGCAGTACTTC. Translating it yields CASTPRGENSYEQYF. This sequence joins TRBV27 and TRBJ2-7; TRBD2 aligns across 8 bases. The V and J ends lost 7 bases and 0 bases, in that order; junction bases with no gene match: 8. The germline V gene encodes CDR1 MNHEY and CDR2 SMNVEV (reference sequence). The CDR3 has 15 residues.

V gene TRBV4-3 combines with J gene TRBJ2-7; 9 bases are a match to TRBD2. The CDR3 consists of 16 residues. Looked up from germline, CDR1 is LGHNA and CDR2 is YSLEER. Losses at the gene ends were 0 bases for V and 2 bases for J; bases not matched to a gene: 5. The CDR3 DNA reads as TGCGCCAGCAGCCAAGATCGACAGCGGGGGGCCTACGAGCAGTACTTC. Its protein product is CASSQDRQRGAYEQYF.